This T cell receptor (beta chain) stems from a study of cytomegalovirus exposure and HLA in healthy donors (dated by TCRdb to about 2017). A note on the overall study: A later analysis indicated that the roughly 130 validation repertoires were generated on the platform also employed for the roughly 650 repertoires of the first cohort. A separate validation cohort of about 110 different subjects was used in addition to the approximately 700-subject first cohort. The study aimed to test whether signatures of past pathogen exposure could be identified by cataloging public T cell receptors. To predict cytomegalovirus infection status, the study combined high-throughput TCR immunosequencing, statistical association of individual TCRs with disease status, and machine learning.

Separate from the roughly 650-subject first cohort, the validation cohort of about 130 subjects was the group to which the donors belonged. The library came from the immunoSEQ multiplex PCR assay. On the authors' methods: A statistical classification framework was developed to diagnose cytomegalovirus status using the catalog of TCR beta chain sequences. The clones in this table, taken by TCRdb from immuneACCESS, are in-frame only. Not every clone is retained; where verified, under half of the shortfall comes from an unresolved V gene, and the cause of the rest is unknown. V and J calls and clone size are copied from that table; D and trimming were computed from the DNA. A total of 200,000 to 250,000 clones appear in this sample, over 80% of them only once. About 14% of the sample lies in the top ten. The junction shows trimming of 0 bases on V and 6 bases on J, and the gene matches do not reach 0 bases of it. CDR1 is given as SGHAT and CDR2 as FQNNGV, both from the germline V gene. From the cysteine up to the phenylalanine, the CDR3 has a length of 14 residues. CDR3 DNA is the only sequence kept; it has 42 bases, read in frame from the first base.

Broad study findings and their caveats: In vitro tests confirmed that three of the cytomegalovirus-associated TCR beta chains recognize cytomegalovirus antigens. In a later analysis, TCRs clustered in the first cohort were found to also tend to co-occur in the 100 to 150 validation repertoires, with over 90% of cluster scores above 0. While some public TCRs were present in many individuals, most TCR sequences turned up only very rarely across donors. A total of fewer than 200 TCR beta chains were listed by the study as associated with cytomegalovirus. The authors suggested that the approach could potentially be extended to other disease states and immunological phenotypes. The classifier was reported to diagnose cytomegalovirus status with high specificity and sensitivity in both the original cohort and the validation cohort. All 130 or so repertoires were used to score co-occurrence in the validation cohort in a later analysis, because that analysis had no HLA typing for the cohort.

In the case of this clone: It lacks a known antigen. The input lacks base qualities; no much larger clone sits a single base away.

The specimen sequenced was PBMCs. The rearrangement joined TRBV11-2 to TRBJ2-4; a stretch of 9 junction bases matches TRBD2. This clonotype was sampled from a woman in her twenties or thirties in good health and CMV-seropositive. CDR3 region: CASSLDSGGNIQYF. The nucleotides are TGTGCCAGCAGCTTAGATAGCGGGGGAAACATTCAGTACTTC.